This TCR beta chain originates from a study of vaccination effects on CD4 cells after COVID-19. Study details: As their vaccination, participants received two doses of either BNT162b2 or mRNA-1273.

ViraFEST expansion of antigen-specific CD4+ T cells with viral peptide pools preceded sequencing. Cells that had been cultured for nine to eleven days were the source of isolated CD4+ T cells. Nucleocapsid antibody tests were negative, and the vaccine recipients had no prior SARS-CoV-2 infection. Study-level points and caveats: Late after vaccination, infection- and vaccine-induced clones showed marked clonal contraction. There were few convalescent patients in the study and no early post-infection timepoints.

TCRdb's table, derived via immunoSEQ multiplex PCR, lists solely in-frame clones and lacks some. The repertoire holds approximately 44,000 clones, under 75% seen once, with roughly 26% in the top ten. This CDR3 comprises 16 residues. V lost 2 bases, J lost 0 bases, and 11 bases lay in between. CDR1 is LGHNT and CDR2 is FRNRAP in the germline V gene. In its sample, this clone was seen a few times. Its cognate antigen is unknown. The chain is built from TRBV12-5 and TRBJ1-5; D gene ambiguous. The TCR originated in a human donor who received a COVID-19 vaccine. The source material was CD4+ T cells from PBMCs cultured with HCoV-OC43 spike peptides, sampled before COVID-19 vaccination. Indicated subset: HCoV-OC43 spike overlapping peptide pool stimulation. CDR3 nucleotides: TGTGCTAGTGGTTTGAGACTAGGCGATAGCAATCAGCCCCAGCATTTT. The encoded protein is CASGLRLGDSNQPQHF.